Listed below are T cell receptor beta chains from one sample, sequenced in a study of blood T cells in healthy people across ages. TCRdb called the 5' RACE reads again in MiXCR, with one record for every CDR3 protein. The sample contains around 820,000 distinct CDR3 sequences, about 25% of which appear only once. In addition, the sample was reused for a study of T cells of mothers and their children.

The sample was blood. These receptors came from a boy between 10 and 17 years old in good health. Each CDR3 is given with its conserved first and last residue. Fields, in order: J gene, clone size, D gene, V gene, CDR3 DNA, CDR3 protein. D genes are given only for firm matches. Clone size, where shown, is once, few, many, or a class for clones that have expanded.

j_gene: TRBJ2-1
abundance: once
d_gene: TRBD2
v_gene: TRBV7-9
CDR3nt: TGTGCCAGCAGCTTCGCACCCGGGACTAGCGGTGAGCAGTTCTTC
CDR3aa: CASSFAPGTSGEQFF

j_gene: TRBJ1-5
abundance: -
d_gene: TRBD1
v_gene: TRBV20-1
CDR3nt: TGCAGTGCTTCCGTCCCCTCAGGGGGGCGCAATCAGCCCCAGCATTTT
CDR3aa: CSASVPSGGRNQPQHF

j_gene: TRBJ1-4
abundance: -
d_gene: TRBD1
v_gene: TRBV20-1
CDR3nt: TGCAGTGCTATACAGGACAGGGCAACAACTAATGAAAAACTGTTTTTT
CDR3aa: CSAIQDRATTNEKLFF

j_gene: TRBJ2-3
abundance: few
d_gene: TRBD1
v_gene: TRBV4-3
CDR3nt: TGCGCCAGCAGCCCGGGACAGGTTGGAGATACGCAGTATTTT
CDR3aa: CASSPGQVGDTQYF

j_gene: TRBJ1-5
abundance: -
d_gene: -
v_gene: TRBV5-6
CDR3nt: TGTGCCAGCAGCTTTGGGCAGGGGAGTCAGCCCCAGCATTTT
CDR3aa: CASSFGQGSQPQHF

j_gene: TRBJ1-4
abundance: few
d_gene: -
v_gene: TRBV4-3
CDR3nt: TGCGCCAGCAGCCACAGGGTGGAGGGAACTAATGAAAAACTGTTTTTT
CDR3aa: CASSHRVEGTNEKLFF

j_gene: TRBJ2-5
abundance: -
d_gene: -
v_gene: TRBV12-3/TRBV12-4
CDR3nt: TGTGCCAGCAGTTTAGGGTCTAACAGTTACCAAGAGACCCAGTACTTC
CDR3aa: CASSLGSNSYQETQYF

j_gene: TRBJ2-5
abundance: few
d_gene: -
v_gene: TRBV15
CDR3nt: TGTGCCACCAGCAGAGATCTGTTTGAGACCCAGTACTTC
CDR3aa: CATSRDLFETQYF

j_gene: TRBJ2-7
abundance: many
d_gene: -
v_gene: TRBV6-6
CDR3nt: TGTGCCAGCAGTTCCGGTGGGAACTACGAGCAGTACTTC
CDR3aa: CASSSGGNYEQYF

j_gene: TRBJ2-3
abundance: -
d_gene: TRBD2
v_gene: TRBV29-1
CDR3nt: TGCAGCGTTGACCTGCCGGGACTAGCAGATACGCAGTATTTT
CDR3aa: CSVDLPGLADTQYF

j_gene: TRBJ1-5
abundance: -
d_gene: -
v_gene: TRBV10-3
CDR3nt: TGTGCCACCTCCCTGGGCAATCAGCCCCAGCATTTT
CDR3aa: CATSLGNQPQHF

j_gene: TRBJ2-7
abundance: -
d_gene: -
v_gene: TRBV5-1
CDR3nt: TGCGCCAGCAGCTTGGGGGCGGGGTCCCCCTACGAGCAGTACTTC
CDR3aa: CASSLGAGSPYEQYF

j_gene: TRBJ2-3
abundance: -
d_gene: -
v_gene: TRBV5-4
CDR3nt: TGTGCCAGCAGCTTGGCTGTAACAAACACAGATACGCAGTATTTT
CDR3aa: CASSLAVTNTDTQYF

j_gene: TRBJ2-1
abundance: -
d_gene: TRBD1
v_gene: TRBV5-6
CDR3nt: TGTGCCAGCACTCAACAGGGGAGTAGGGATGAGATTTCCTACAATGAGCAGTTCTTC
CDR3aa: CASTQQGSRDEISYNEQFF

j_gene: TRBJ2-5
abundance: few
d_gene: TRBD2
v_gene: TRBV7-3
CDR3nt: TGTGCCAGCAGCTTAGAAGCGGGAGACTTCGAGACCCAGTACTTC
CDR3aa: CASSLEAGDFETQYF

j_gene: TRBJ2-3
abundance: few
d_gene: TRBD2
v_gene: TRBV29-1
CDR3nt: TGCAGCGTTCTTGGTAGCGGGAGCGCAGATACGCAGTATTTT
CDR3aa: CSVLGSGSADTQYF

j_gene: TRBJ2-5
abundance: -
d_gene: -
v_gene: TRBV6-5
CDR3nt: TGTGCCACGGCAGACTCGCACCAAGAGACCCAGTACTTC
CDR3aa: CATADSHQETQYF

j_gene: TRBJ2-4
abundance: few
d_gene: TRBD2
v_gene: TRBV11-2
CDR3nt: TGTGCCAGCAGCTCAACGGGAGGGCCAACCAAAAACATTCAGTACTTC
CDR3aa: CASSSTGGPTKNIQYF

j_gene: TRBJ2-5
abundance: -
d_gene: -
v_gene: TRBV2
CDR3nt: TGTGCCAGCAGTGAAGCTGGGTGGGGAGAGACCCAGTACTTC
CDR3aa: CASSEAGWGETQYF

j_gene: TRBJ1-2
abundance: -
d_gene: -
v_gene: TRBV5-5
CDR3nt: TGTGCCAGCAGCTTATTCAGGACAATCGGCTACACCTTC
CDR3aa: CASSLFRTIGYTF

j_gene: TRBJ1-2
abundance: few
d_gene: -
v_gene: TRBV20-1
CDR3nt: TGCAGTGCGACTGGAAGAGGGGACTATGGCTACACCTTC
CDR3aa: CSATGRGDYGYTF

j_gene: TRBJ2-7
abundance: -
d_gene: TRBD1
v_gene: TRBV7-6
CDR3nt: TGTGCCAGCAGCTCCCAGATCCCCGGACAGGACGCCTACGAGCAGTACTTC
CDR3aa: CASSSQIPGQDAYEQYF

j_gene: TRBJ1-4
abundance: -
d_gene: -
v_gene: TRBV7-2
CDR3nt: TGTGCCAGCAGCTTAGAGTCAGGGATCGGTGAAAAACTGTTTTTT
CDR3aa: CASSLESGIGEKLFF

j_gene: TRBJ2-7
abundance: -
d_gene: TRBD1
v_gene: TRBV6-2/TRBV6-3
CDR3nt: TGTGCCAGCAGTTCTCCCGGGACAGGGGGTTTTGGGAACTACGAGCAGTACTTC
CDR3aa: CASSSPGTGGFGNYEQYF

j_gene: TRBJ2-3
abundance: few
d_gene: -
v_gene: TRBV29-1
CDR3nt: TGCAGCGTCAAGGGGCCCACTAGCACAGATACGCAGTATTTT
CDR3aa: CSVKGPTSTDTQYF

j_gene: TRBJ2-1
abundance: few
d_gene: TRBD2
v_gene: TRBV15
CDR3nt: TGTGCCACCAGCAAGGGACTAGCCCGGGGTGAGCAGTTCTTC
CDR3aa: CATSKGLARGEQFF

j_gene: TRBJ2-5
abundance: few
d_gene: TRBD2
v_gene: TRBV7-2
CDR3nt: TGTGCCAGCAGCTACGAGGGACTAGTCCAAGAGACCCAGTACTTC
CDR3aa: CASSYEGLVQETQYF

j_gene: TRBJ2-4
abundance: few
d_gene: TRBD2
v_gene: TRBV10-2
CDR3nt: TGCGCCAGCAGTGAACCTCCGGGACTAGCTTTTGGCAAAAACATTCAGTACTTC
CDR3aa: CASSEPPGLAFGKNIQYF

j_gene: TRBJ1-1
abundance: -
d_gene: -
v_gene: TRBV28
CDR3nt: TGTGCCAGCAGTCCTACACCCGGAAACCCATCCACTGAAGCTTTCTTT
CDR3aa: CASSPTPGNPSTEAFF

j_gene: TRBJ2-5
abundance: once
d_gene: TRBD2
v_gene: TRBV20-1
CDR3nt: TGCAGTGCTAACCGCCTCGGGACTAGTCGAGAGACCCAGTACTTC
CDR3aa: CSANRLGTSRETQYF

j_gene: TRBJ2-6
abundance: few
d_gene: -
v_gene: TRBV9
CDR3nt: TGTGCCAGCAGCGTAGGTGCAGGTGGGGCCAACGTCCTGACTTTC
CDR3aa: CASSVGAGGANVLTF

j_gene: TRBJ2-7
abundance: -
d_gene: TRBD1
v_gene: TRBV5-1
CDR3nt: TGCGCCAGCAGGGGACAGGGGATCGACGAGCAGTACTTC
CDR3aa: CASRGQGIDEQYF

j_gene: TRBJ1-1
abundance: -
d_gene: -
v_gene: TRBV25-1
CDR3nt: TGTGCCAGCAGTGCGGGAGGGAGGAACACTGAAGCTTTCTTT
CDR3aa: CASSAGGRNTEAFF

j_gene: TRBJ2-1
abundance: -
d_gene: -
v_gene: TRBV12-3/TRBV12-4
CDR3nt: TGTGCCAGCACCAAATTCCGGGACGTCCGCTACAATGAGCAGTTCTTC
CDR3aa: CASTKFRDVRYNEQFF

j_gene: TRBJ2-7
abundance: few
d_gene: -
v_gene: TRBV7-2
CDR3nt: TGTGCCAGCAGCTTAGTTTCTGTCGGGTCGAACTACGAGCAGTACTTC
CDR3aa: CASSLVSVGSNYEQYF

j_gene: TRBJ1-6
abundance: few
d_gene: -
v_gene: TRBV20-1
CDR3nt: TGCAGTGCTAGGACCGGGACGCTCTATAATTCACCCCTCCACTTT
CDR3aa: CSARTGTLYNSPLHF

j_gene: TRBJ1-1
abundance: -
d_gene: -
v_gene: TRBV29-1
CDR3nt: TGCAGCGTTGAACGGACAGACATGAACACTGAAGCTTTCTTT
CDR3aa: CSVERTDMNTEAFF

j_gene: TRBJ2-1
abundance: -
d_gene: -
v_gene: TRBV21-1
CDR3nt: TGTGCCAGGGGGGGTCGGACTAGCGGGAGTGGCAATGAGCAGTTCTTC
CDR3aa: CARGGRTSGSGNEQFF

j_gene: TRBJ1-5
abundance: few
d_gene: -
v_gene: TRBV12-3/TRBV12-4
CDR3nt: TGTGCCAGCAGCCCAAGCCCATATAGCAATCAGCCCCAGCATTTT
CDR3aa: CASSPSPYSNQPQHF

j_gene: TRBJ2-3
abundance: -
d_gene: -
v_gene: TRBV20-1
CDR3nt: TGCAGTGCTAGAGACGCTGGGGACACGAAGACAGATACGCAGTATTTT
CDR3aa: CSARDAGDTKTDTQYF

j_gene: TRBJ2-7
abundance: -
d_gene: -
v_gene: TRBV20-1
CDR3nt: TGCAGTGCTACAGATCCTTTGGAGCAGTACTTC
CDR3aa: CSATDPLEQYF

j_gene: TRBJ2-1
abundance: few
d_gene: TRBD2
v_gene: TRBV7-6
CDR3nt: TGTGCCAGCAGCTCCCGAGTCGGGAGGGCGGGGAATGAGCAGTTCTTC
CDR3aa: CASSSRVGRAGNEQFF

j_gene: TRBJ2-5
abundance: -
d_gene: -
v_gene: TRBV4-3
CDR3nt: TGCGCCAGCAGCCAGAACCGGGACAACCAAGAGACCCAGTACTTC
CDR3aa: CASSQNRDNQETQYF

j_gene: TRBJ1-4
abundance: few
d_gene: -
v_gene: TRBV14
CDR3nt: TGTGCCAGCAGCCAAATCAACGCCGGGGGTGAAAAACTGTTTTTT
CDR3aa: CASSQINAGGEKLFF

j_gene: TRBJ1-1
abundance: -
d_gene: -
v_gene: TRBV29-1
CDR3nt: TGCAGCGTTGAAGATGCCCGCTGGGGAGCTTTCTTT
CDR3aa: CSVEDARWGAFF

j_gene: TRBJ2-3
abundance: -
d_gene: -
v_gene: TRBV5-1
CDR3nt: TGCGCCAGCAGCGCGGAGGGGAGCAGCACAGATACGCAGTATTTT
CDR3aa: CASSAEGSSTDTQYF

j_gene: TRBJ1-3
abundance: few
d_gene: -
v_gene: TRBV12-3/TRBV12-4
CDR3nt: TGTGCCAGCAGTTTAGGCAGGGTCCCTGGAAACACCATATATTTT
CDR3aa: CASSLGRVPGNTIYF

j_gene: TRBJ2-4
abundance: few
d_gene: TRBD1
v_gene: TRBV2
CDR3nt: TGTGCCAGCAGTGAAGCCCAGGGGGCTACGGACATTCAGTACTTC
CDR3aa: CASSEAQGATDIQYF

j_gene: TRBJ2-1
abundance: -
d_gene: TRBD1
v_gene: TRBV29-1
CDR3nt: TGCAGCGTTGCGAGGGACAGGGGGAACAATGAGCAGTTCTTC
CDR3aa: CSVARDRGNNEQFF

j_gene: TRBJ2-7
abundance: few
d_gene: -
v_gene: TRBV7-8
CDR3nt: TGTGCCAGCAGTATGGCGGGGTTCTACGAGCAGTACTTC
CDR3aa: CASSMAGFYEQYF